This T cell receptor beta chain was captured in a study of cytomegalovirus exposure and HLA in healthy donors. Broader study findings: A later analysis revealed that TCR association rates differed between HLA loci, peaking at DRB1 and bottoming out at HLA-C. Information on immune exposure was restricted to one variable (CMV serostatus). A reported reduction in N-insertions relative to the approximately 640-donor mean was seen in an Asian-associated ancestry cluster in a later analysis. Indistinguishability led to the exclusion of some V segments, TRBV6-2 and TRBV6-3 included.

PCR used 60 Vbeta primers and 13 Jbeta primers. Only in-frame clones appear in the TCRdb table, and some are missing; sequencing was by immunoSEQ multiplex PCR. The sample has more than 95,000 clones, 70% to 80% seen once. V lost 4 bases and J lost 3, with 12 bases in between. This CDR3 is built from 13 residues. Looked up from germline, CDR1 is GTSNPN and CDR2 is SVGIG (reference sequence). As for this clone: Its antigen is undetermined.

This TCR was sampled from a woman aged 50 to 60 in good health and CMV-seropositive. Input material: PBMCs. The rearrangement links TRBV30 to TRBJ1-1, with D maybe TRBD1 (6 bases). CDR3 DNA sequence: TGTGCCTGGAATGCAGGGGCCGACACTGAAGCTTTCTTT. Amino acids: CAWNAGADTEAFF. Full variable domain (rest looked up from reference TRBV30 and TRBJ1-1): SQTIHQWPATLVQPVGSPLSLECTVEGTSNPNLYWYRQAAGRGLQLLFYSVGIGQISSEVPQNLSASRPQDRQFILSSKKLLLSDSGFYLCAWNAGADTEAFFGQGTRLTVV.